This TCR beta chain was obtained from a study of cytomegalovirus exposure and HLA in healthy donors (TCRdb year 2017). With respect to the entire study: According to an earlier analysis of 587 of the donors, some 180 million T cells yielded some 110 million unique TCR beta sequences and 250 to 350 Gb of sequence data. About 300 gigabases of sequencing data and 80 million or so unique TCR sequences were included in an early release covering roughly 600 HLA-typed donors. The genetic ancestry cluster associated with self-reported Caucasian donors included approximately 85% of the 300 to 400 genotyped donors. The study aimed to test whether signatures of past pathogen exposure could be identified by cataloging public T cell receptors. Using immunosequencing, the study profiled T cell repertoires from 550 to 750 subjects and related those repertoires to cytomegalovirus serostatus. Besides the first cohort of some 670 subjects, a separate validation cohort made up of over 100 different subjects was used. The study combined high-throughput TCR immunosequencing, statistical association of individual TCRs with disease status, and machine learning to predict cytomegalovirus infection status. In a later analysis, previously published TCR beta repertoires from 550 to 700 donors were re-analyzed and high-resolution HLA genotyping was added so that TCR occurrence patterns could be studied. Rather than drawing on any new phenotypic data, the later analysis identified candidate immune exposures from TCR beta sequences and the way those sequences occurred across donors. To decide whether each TCR beta V gene segment behaved as functional or pseudogenic, an earlier analysis of some 600 of the donors relied on high-throughput TCR beta sequencing. Donor age, sex, ethnicity and CMV serostatus were compiled together with the repertoire data. Genome-wide SNP genotypes for about 65% of the roughly 670 donors were used in a later genetic analysis, which treated that subset as a discovery cohort. Every discovery cohort repertoire had been produced on one sequencing platform. HLA typing included class I and class II loci at four-digit resolution. The number of donors typed differed by locus, with roughly 629-640 for A, B, C, DRB1 and DQB1, over 500 for DQA1, some 570 for DPA1, and about 450 for DPB1. Roughly 5 DR-DQ haplotypes were handled as single units for association and clustering, since linkage in the cohort was strong. Across around 400 genotyped donors of the cohort, an average of about 250,000 unique TCR beta nucleotide sequences per donor were sequenced, and 15% to 20% of those sequences were non-productive.

What the research found in general, with its limitations: In a later analysis, TCR association rates were found to vary across HLA loci, with the most associated TCRs seen for DRB1 alleles and the fewest for HLA-C alleles. Assigning TCR associations to individual alleles was difficult when HLA alleles, especially DR and DQ, strongly co-occurred. It was suggested by the authors that the approach could potentially be generalized to other disease states and immunological phenotypes. In the study, roughly 160 TCR beta chains were listed as associated with cytomegalovirus. Because the 87-base-pair reads could not distinguish some IMGT-functional V segments, including TRBV6-2 and TRBV6-3, those segments were excluded. Across donors, most TCR sequences were observed very rarely, whereas some public TCRs were present in many individuals. About 15 rarely observed V segments, including chromosome 9 orphons, were excluded from the earlier analysis of about 600 of the donors because counts were too low. Because HLA typing was unavailable for some donors at each locus, only the typed subset was used in association tests. In a later genetic analysis, a missense DCLRE1C variant was associated with V-gene and J-gene trimming of TCR beta chains, and the association was replicated in an independent cohort. A further reported finding was that TCR beta sequences accurately predicted the HLA-A and HLA-B alleles for most subjects in the first cohort. A few of the identified cytomegalovirus-associated TCR beta chains were confirmed in vitro to be specific for cytomegalovirus antigens. Sequencing depth was assumed to be roughly uniform across donors in the presence/absence analyses, though that assumption may not hold. Most CMV-associated TCR beta chains appeared to be HLA-restricted in a later analysis, and the HLA associations seemed to be driven largely by CMV exposure. The cohort was sequenced for TCR beta chains only, and without alpha or paired-chain data the features that could be detected were limited. A group of highly shared sequence variants was considered likely to be a technical artifact of the sequencing pipeline. At a false discovery rate of 0.05, a later analysis linked some 18,000 TCR beta sequences to specific HLA alleles. In an earlier analysis of fewer than 700 of the donors, most TCR beta V segments appeared in productive rearrangements about 87% or about 30% of the time, broadly matching IMGT annotations. Compared with the approximately 700-donor mean, donors in an Asian-associated ancestry cluster had fewer N-insertions in productive TCRs, according to a later genetic analysis. In a later analysis, HLA-associated TCR beta chains showed more clonal expansion and lower generation probabilities than non-associated chains that were equally common. In both the original and validation cohorts, the classifier was reported to diagnose cytomegalovirus status with high specificity and sensitivity. Correlated functional status among segregating V segments might be attributable to linkage disequilibrium, but an unknown experimental factor could not be ruled out. For the cohort, immune exposure information was limited to CMV serostatus. Several of the top co-occurrence clusters appeared to be linked to parvovirus B19, influenza, CMV and Epstein-Barr virus, according to a later analysis.

In total, approximately 700 healthy bone marrow donors made up the cohort. Cohort members were all nominally healthy when sampled, although unrecorded immune exposures were likely present. The donor was CMV seronegative and belonged to the group of under 400 seronegative cohort members. Every donor gave a peripheral blood sample, and the peripheral blood mononuclear cells from that sample were used for TCR beta sequencing. The Qiagen DNeasy Blood Extraction Kit was used to extract genomic DNA from the blood cell samples. Note on this clone: The clone's antigen remains unknown. One base away there is no much larger clone; base qualities are not given.

Receptor amplification or capture employed the immunoSEQ multiplex PCR assay. The multiplex PCR relied on a mix of 60 forward primers for TCR Vbeta segments and 13 reverse primers for TCR Jbeta segments. Amplification of the CDR3 region of rearranged TCR beta genes was performed with a multiplex PCR assay on genomic DNA. Amplified TCR beta libraries were sequenced as 87-base-pair reads on the Illumina HiSeq System. The authors processed their data as follows. A later analysis counted 75 million to 100 million unique TCR beta chains across the 690 or so repertoires, and some 12 million of these chains were shared by at least two donors. A nearest-neighbor algorithm error-corrected the raw reads and collapsed the reads into unique sequences, merging closely related sequences to remove PCR and sequencing errors. CDR3 sequences were aligned to IMGT reference sequences to assign V, D and J gene segments. For a sequence to be retained, at least a six-nucleotide match to both a V gene segment and a J gene segment was required. A rearrangement was called productive if the CDR3 had no stop codons and remained in frame with V and J, and every other rearrangement was called non-productive. CDR3 was defined by IMGT convention, running from the second conserved V-encoded cysteine to the conserved J-encoded phenylalanine. The earlier analysis of about 590 of the donors excluded sequences that lacked an unambiguous match to a single V gene segment. An earlier analysis of 587 of the donors classified V segments as functional when productive rearrangements were above 56.7% and as segregating when the standard deviation between donors was above 5%. A statistical classification framework was built to diagnose cytomegalovirus status from the catalog of TCR beta chain sequences. In a later analysis, TCR nucleotide sequences were compared against IMGT/GENE-DB human TR gene sequences so that V and J genes could be assigned. The TCRdist pipeline was used in a later analysis to assign CDR3 sequences and most-parsimonious VDJ recombination scenarios. In a later analysis, each TCR beta chain was defined by its CDR3 amino acid sequence together with its V-gene family, and reads without a unique V-gene family were excluded. A later analysis removed 450 to 600 highly shared, low-generation-probability nucleotide sequences to deal with suspected cross-contamination and a sequencing artifact. In a later analysis, a clonal expansion index for each public chain was calculated from normalized within-repertoire ranks of inferred template counts. A later analysis computed generation probabilities with a VDJ recombination model fitted to out-of-frame rearrangements, and checked the results against IGoR. A later analysis scored TCR-TCR, TCR-HLA and TCR-CMV co-occurrence with hypergeometric tests, applying a repertoire-size bias correction to TCR pairs. To estimate false discovery rates, a later analysis permuted the HLA or CMV assignments 20 times. A later analysis grouped co-occurring TCRs with DBSCAN, adding TCRdist sequence similarity when clustering within HLA-allele-positive subsets. Repertoires with fewer than 30,000 or more than 120,000 public chains, plus five repertoires with anomalous nucleotide sharing, were excluded from co-occurrence clustering. The immuneACCESS repertoire file appears here via TCRdb, limited to in-frame rearrangements. These files lack a portion of the clones; in checked studies, under half of the deficit traces to unresolved V genes, and the cause of the others is not known. The V and J calls and clone size are taken from that table; D and trimming were inferred from the DNA. The sample table records approximately 120,000 clones; about 81% of these occur just once. The top ten clonotypes cover about 1.1% of the sample.

Trimming at the junction amounts to 8 bases on V and 2 bases on J, and the germline ends lie 9 bases apart. The CDR3 numbers 12 residues from cysteine through phenylalanine. The sequence is cut down to CDR3 DNA, 36 bases in frame from base 1. CDR1 MNHEY and CDR2 SVGAGI were looked up in the germline V gene. The chain is assembled from TRBV6-5 and TRBJ1-1; the D gene cannot be named for sure. This clonotype was sampled from a woman in her twenties or thirties in good health and CMV-seronegative. Sequenced: PBMCs. DNA sequence: TGTGCCAGCGGTAGAGCCAACACTGAAGCTTTCTTT. This is translated as CASGRANTEAFF.